This entry lists 12 T cell receptor beta chains sequenced from one sample in a study of cytomegalovirus exposure and HLA in healthy donors. Here immunoSEQ multiplex PCR was the method, and the copy in TCRdb shows in-frame clones only, minus some. The data contain about 360,000 clones, more than 80% of them singletons. Input material: PBMCs. The receptors were sampled from a woman younger than 30 in good health and CMV-seronegative.

V is TRBV11-2 and J is TRBJ2-1; D gene ambiguous. The CDR3 consists of 15 residues. V lost 8 bases and J 4 bases, leaving 18 bases between the germline ends. Germline V gene lookup returns CDR1 SGHAT and CDR2 FQNNGV. The CDR3 spells CASSPTLLRYNEQFF. As DNA, the CDR3 is TGTGCCAGCTCCCCTACCCTACTACGATACAATGAGCAGTTCTTC.

V gene TRBV20-1 combines with J gene TRBJ2-7, with 7 bases identical to TRBD2. J lost 4 bases, V lost 7 bases, and 4 bases had no gene match. This CDR3 has 11 amino acids. The V gene's germline CDR1 is DFQATT and CDR2 SNEGSKA (reference sequence). The CDR3 DNA is TGCAGTGTTCCTAGCGGTTACGAGCAGTACTTC. Its protein product is CSVPSGYEQYF.

The sample holds one count of this clone. The V gene is TRBV5-1, the J gene TRBJ2-7, with 7 bases lining up with TRBD2. Trimming took 4 bases from V and 3 from J; bases not matched to a gene: 7. The germline CDR1 and CDR2 sequences are SGHRS and YFSETQ. CDR3 size: 14 residues. CDR3: CASSGGDSVYEQYF. For the CDR3, the DNA is TGCGCCAGCAGCGGGGGGGACTCCGTCTACGAGCAGTACTTC.

The chain recombines TRBV5-1 with TRBJ2-7; TRBD2 matches at 8 bases. The CDR3 runs to 13 residues. Unmatched junction bases numbered 3, after V lost 3 bases and J lost 4 bases. Germline loops: CDR1 SGHRS, CDR2 YFSETQ. DNA of the CDR3: TGCGCCAGCAGCTCGGGACTAGAGTACGAGCAGTACTTC. Its protein is CASSSGLEYEQYF.

The chain's CDR3 is CASTGTIPYSNQPQHF. CDR3 DNA: TGTGCCAGTACTGGCACGATCCCGTATAGCAATCAGCCCCAGCATTTT. The chain has TRBV19 and TRBJ1-5; no clear D. CDR3 length: 16 residues. Trimming removed 7 bases at V and 0 bases at J, with 16 bases between. Looked up from germline, CDR1 is LNHDA and CDR2 is SQIVND (reference sequence).

This clone was observed once. The V gene is TRBV7-8, the J gene TRBJ2-7, with 15 nucleotides matching TRBD2. This CDR3 has 16 amino acids. V was pared by 0 bases and J by 4 bases, with 1 base of the junction left unmatched. The germline CDR1 and CDR2 sequences are SGHVS and FQNEAQ. The CDR3 spells CASSLAGLAGGYEQYF. DNA for the CDR3: TGTGCCAGCAGCTTAGCAGGACTAGCGGGAGGGTACGAGCAGTACTTC.

J is TRBJ2-7 and V is TRBV9; a possible D gene is TRBD1 (7 bases). Germline V CDR1 and CDR2: SGDLS, YYNGEE. The CDR3 is 15 residues long. Trimming shortened V by 4 bases and J by 2 bases, and 16 bases separated the two germline ends. CDR3 in amino acids: CASSLGGTATYEQYF. The CDR3 DNA follows: TGTGCCAGCAGCTTAGGGGGGACAGCGACCTACGAGCAGTACTTC.

This clone was observed a few times. This chain uses TRBV6-1 with TRBJ1-1; D remains ambiguous. Per the germline V gene, CDR1 is MNHNS and CDR2 is SASEGT. The CDR3 runs 13 residues. V shed 4 bases and J shed 1 base, with 7 bases lying between them. CDR3 sequence: CASSGHTNTEAFF. The CDR3 nucleotides read TGTGCCAGCAGTGGACACACGAACACTGAAGCTTTCTTT.

V is TRBV7-6 and J is TRBJ2-5; D perhaps matches TRBD1 (7 bases). Trimming stripped 3 bases from V and 7 bases from J, with 18 bases between. This CDR3 spans 15 amino acids. Germline values: CDR1 SGHVS, CDR2 FNYEAQ. CDR3 amino acids: CASSFGGTEWGTQYF. The CDR3 nucleotides are TGTGCCAGCAGCTTTGGGGGGACAGAATGGGGGACCCAGTACTTC.

V is TRBV28 and J is TRBJ1-2; TRBD1 matches 9 bases. The germline V gene has CDR1 MDHEN and CDR2 SYDVKM. The CDR3 sequence is 15 residues long. J gave up 7 bases and V 7 bases, and 13 bases lay outside the gene matches. The CDR3 sequence is CASISGSGQGIGYTF. CDR3 in DNA: TGTGCCAGCATTTCCGGGTCGGGACAGGGTATTGGCTACACCTTC.

The V and J genes are TRBV2 and TRBJ1-5; D remains ambiguous. CDR1 is SNHLY and CDR2 is FYNNEI in the germline V gene. V lost 4 bases, J lost 4 bases, and 11 bases lay in between. This CDR3 has 14 residues. CDR3 bases: TGTGCCAGCAGTGGCCAGGTGAAAAATCAGCCCCAGCATTTT. Translated: CASSGQVKNQPQHF.

This chain links TRBV27 with TRBJ2-5, with 7 bases lining up with TRBD2. Germline-derived CDR1 and CDR2 are MNHEY and SMNVEV (reference sequence). V was clipped by 2 bases and J by 1 base; unmatched bases: 4. The CDR3 has 15 amino acids. The CDR3 here is CASSLPTGGQETQYF. The CDR3 nucleotides are TGTGCCAGCAGTTTACCCACGGGGGGCCAAGAGACCCAGTACTTC.